The 3 T cell receptor beta chains below all came from one sample that was sequenced in a study of PD-1 blockade in classical Hodgkin lymphoma. Documented time point: cycle 4 day 1 (C4D1), after 6 weeks of nivolumab. Relapse was seen in all patients after autologous stem cell transplantation, and brentuximab vedotin exposure was variable. Sequencing was performed with immunoSEQ multiplex PCR; in TCRdb, only in-frame clones are kept and a portion is missing. The sample has about 92,000 clones, 83% seen once. The sequencing used peripheral blood mononuclear cells (PBMCs), collected before the fourth cycle of nivolumab. The receptors shown here come from a human donor with classical Hodgkin lymphoma.

The chain is built from TRBV5-5 and TRBJ2-1; D may be TRBD1 (6 bases). This CDR3 contains 15 residues. V lost 3 bases to trimming and J lost 9 bases, with 19 bases between them. CDR1 is SGHKS, CDR2 YYEKEE, per germline (reference sequence). CDR3 region: CASSSRDTQYGEQFF. The CDR3 DNA reads as TGTGCCAGCAGCTCCCGGGACACACAATACGGTGAGCAGTTCTTC.

The V gene is TRBV19, the J gene TRBJ2-2; D uncertain. Trimming removed 10 bases at V and 0 bases at J, with 15 bases between. This CDR3 contains 15 residues. Germline loops: CDR1 LNHDA, CDR2 SQIVND (reference sequence). The CDR3 region has the DNA TGTGCCACCGAACACTTTCTCGCGAACACCGGGGAGCTGTTTTTT. Protein product: CATEHFLANTGELFF.

Only one count was recorded for this clone. V usage is TRBV9 and J usage is TRBJ2-3, with 10 bases matching TRBD2. J gave up 6 bases and V 0 bases, and 10 bases lay outside the gene matches. The CDR3 spans 17 residues. Germline V gene sequence: CDR1 SGDLS, CDR2 YYNGEE. The CDR3 loop reads CASSVALSGRPGDTQYF. As DNA, the CDR3 is TGTGCCAGCAGCGTAGCCCTTAGCGGGAGGCCTGGGGATACGCAGTATTTT. Filled out from reference TRBV9 and TRBJ2-3, the complete variable domain reads DSGVTQTPKHLITATGQRVTLRCSPRSGDLSVYWYQQSLDQGLQFLIQYYNGEERAKGNILERFSAQQFPDLHSELNLSSLELGDSALYFCASSVALSGRPGDTQYFGPGTRLTVL.